This paragraph reports one T cell receptor (beta chain). This clonotype was counted only a few times. No cognate antigen has been identified for it. No qualities accompany the bases; no much larger clone lies one base away. The sample is drawn from a study of identical twins (TCRdb year 2016). The study in broad terms: The study deep-sequenced TCR alpha and beta repertoires from monozygotic twins, unrelated adults of various ages and cord blood to test whether fetal clonotypes persist. Replicate twin experiments were performed at different times using different library preparation protocols to rule out contamination. Summary of the overall study and its limitations: Fewer insertions were carried by abundant cord blood beta clonotypes; a weaker similar trend was observed in young adult naive repertoires, while no such trend was observed in memory repertoires. Because the same donors could not be followed over many years, the conclusions relied on cross-sectional statistical analysis. Out-of-frame TCR alpha sharing in monozygotic twins was systematically underestimated by recombination models, whereas sharing between unrelated individuals was in agreement with the recombination models. Invariant T cells such as MAIT and iNKT could partly confound zero-insertion analyses, although diverse VJ usage argued against such confounding for most clonotypes. Out-of-frame TCR alpha sequences shared between twins showed an excess of low generation-probability sequences compared with coincidental sharing between unrelated individuals. The excess sharing between twins in beta out-of-frame sequences was weaker because fewer shared sequences reduced the signal-to-noise ratio.

The library was built by means of 5' RACE. The sequencer listed for this sample is Illumina HiSeq 2000. A universal primer binding site was introduced by template switching, and a unique molecular identifier was present in the final cDNA, enabling accurate counting of TCR cDNA molecules. Specific primers in the conserved constant-segment region were used to synthesize first-strand cDNA for the TCR alpha and beta chains. To control for contamination, every cDNA library was double barcoded, receiving both a SMART-Mk sample barcode and Illumina barcodes. TruSeq adapter sequences and Illumina sample barcodes were added in two successive PCR steps. TCR alpha and beta cDNA libraries were sequenced on the Illumina HiSeq platform with custom primers. In the paper's pipeline: Unique molecular identifiers were extracted from raw reads with MiGEC, and CDR3 positions were determined with MiXCR. Recombination models were inferred per individual with the repgenHMM and IGoR tools using an EM algorithm. The analysis of shared clonotypes was done with the tcR package in R, with sharing normalized by the product of cloneset sizes. To study raw recombination free of thymic and clonal selection effects, out-of-frame nonproductive sequences were analyzed. TCRdb redid the processing of the public reads, applying fastp at Q25 and MiXCR, and retained in-frame beta chains. Merged by CDR3 protein, the rows form single entries marked with the most common genes and DNA. The authors' filters were not applied to this entry. Across this sample there are 200,000 to 250,000 distinct CDR3 sequences, with over 9.5% seen only once. Of the sample, roughly 3.7% is held by the ten largest clones.

All donors were healthy Caucasians. The twin cohort consisted of three pairs of female monozygotic twins, all aged about 18 to 30 years. Miltenyi CD45RO+ enrichment and human naive T-cell isolation kits were used to isolate memory (CD45RO+) and naive T cells from PBMC. The data were also submitted as part of a second study, on yellow fever vaccine responses in identical twins. The second paper states: According to the authors, in identical twins the way T cells responded to vaccination appeared partly convergent and partly personalized. In the study, vaccine-responding T cell clones were precisely tracked in identical twins.

This clonotype was obtained from a woman aged 18-29 years in good health. The sequencing sample was made of memory (CD45RO+) T cells sorted from blood. The cell subset or site label of this sample denotes: CD45RO+ enriched T cells.

The nucleotide sequence reads as follows: TGTGCCAGCAGTCTATCTAGCCAGCGATCCTACGAGCAGTACTTC. Translated, it reads CASSLSSQRSYEQYF. The chain was built from TRBV28 and TRBJ2-7; TRBD2 is a possible D gene, resting on 5 matching bases. Taken from the germline V gene, the CDR1 and CDR2 loops are MDHEN and SYDVKM. Trimming removed 5 bases from V and 1 base from J, leaving 15 bases between the germline ends. The CDR3 numbers 15 residues from cysteine through phenylalanine. Only CDR3 DNA is held: 45 bases, read in frame from base 1.